These 23 T cell receptor beta chains were all obtained from the same sample, sequenced in a study of CD8+ T cells in alopecia areata. cDNA reverse transcribed from extracted RNA served as the sequencing template. The table came from immunoSEQ multiplex PCR; TCRdb's copy has only in-frame clones and leaves some out. The sample yields about 110,000 clones, without any singletons. Material: lesional skin. Receptors originate from a C3H/HeJ mouse with alopecia areata. Mouse MHC haplotype: H2-k.

This clone was observed at least ten times. Genes and germline come from the mouse. The read terminates 4 residues ahead of where the CDR3 ends, so the germline J gene completes it. Within the sample, other DNA sequences also encode this same CDR3. The genes are TRBV13-3 and TRBJ1-2; perhaps TRBD1 as D (6 bases). Germline CDR1 NNHDY, CDR2 SYVADS. The ends were cut back, 3 bases at V and 3 bases at J, with 9 bases in the middle. The length of the CDR3 is 13 residues. The sequenced part of the CDR3 DNA is TGTGCCAGCAGTGTACAGGGTTACTCC. It codes for CASSVQGYS. In full, the CDR3 reads CASSVQGYSDYTF.

This clone was observed a few times. Germline and genes here are mouse. Coverage ceases 4 residues before the CDR3 finishes, and the germline J gene fills in the end. The V and J genes are TRBV19 and TRBJ2-1, with 9 bases identical to TRBD2. V shed 3 bases and J 3 bases; nucleotides not matched to a gene: 4. This CDR3 contains 15 residues. CDR1 and CDR2 from the germline V gene are FNHDT and SITEND (reference sequence). The sequenced CDR3 bases are TGTGCCAGCAGTAATCACTGGGGGGTCTATGCT. Translation: CASSNHWGVYA. The entire CDR3 sequence reads CASSNHWGVYAEQFF.

The table lists this clone with a few counts. Genes here carry mouse names. Read sequence stops 4 residues before the CDR3 end, and the germline J gene provides the missing end. The V and J genes are TRBV19 and TRBJ2-7, with 7 bases that match TRBD1. The CDR3 consists of 15 residues. After removal of 2 bases from V and 0 bases from J, the junction contained 5 bases not matched to a gene. Germline CDR1 FNHDT, CDR2 SITEND (reference sequence). The CDR3 here is CASSIPGDSSYEQYF. The sequenced part of the CDR3 DNA is TGTGCCAGCAGTATTCCAGGGGACAGCTCCTAT.

A few counts support this clone. Gene names denote mouse genes. Read coverage stops 4 residues before the CDR3 terminus; the germline J gene supplies the remainder. This sequence joins TRBV13-3 and TRBJ2-1, with 12 bases that match TRBD2. With V trimmed by 6 bases and J by 4 bases, 8 bases remained unmatched. This CDR3 has 16 amino acids. Germline V gives CDR1 NNHDY, CDR2 SYVADS. CDR3 bases read: TGTGCCAGCACCGACTGGGGGGGCGGGAGATATGCT. Translating gives CASTDWGGGRYA. The whole CDR3 sequence reads CASTDWGGGRYAEQFF.

Concerning this clone: Mouse gene names apply. The observed sequence ends 4 residues before the CDR3 terminus, with the missing tail filled in from the germline J gene. V gene TRBV17 combines with J gene TRBJ2-5; 10 nucleotides line up with TRBD2. The CDR3 totals 15 residues. Germline assignment: CDR1 MNHDT and CDR2 YYDKIL. CDR3 DNA, as far as it was read: TGTGCTAGCAGTAGTGCCACTGGGGGGGAAGAC. The encoded protein is CASSSATGGED. The CDR3, in full, reads CASSSATGGEDTQYF.

The table lists this clone with a few counts. Mouse names are used for the genes. The read stops 4 residues short of the end of the CDR3; the missing end is completed from the germline J gene. The chain links TRBV29 to TRBJ2-7; TRBD1 aligns across 10 bases. Looked up from germline, CDR1 is MSHET and CDR2 is SYDVDS. J gave up 3 bases and V 4 bases, and 0 bases lay outside the gene matches. CDR3 size: 13 residues. Incomplete CDR3 DNA: TGTGCTAGCAGTTGGGACAGGGGCTAT. It yields the protein CASSWDRGY. The whole CDR3 region reads CASSWDRGYEQYF.

About this clone: Mouse gene names and germline throughout. With the read ending 4 residues before the CDR3 end, the germline J gene is used to fill in that end. The chain carries TRBV1 and TRBJ2-1; D possibly corresponds to TRBD1 (5 bases). This CDR3 spans 15 amino acids. The germline V gene encodes CDR1 NSQYPW and CDR2 LRSPGD (reference sequence). CDR3 residues: CTCSADRPGPAEQFF. The CDR3 DNA, read in part, is TGCACCTGCAGTGCAGATCGGCCAGGGCCGGCT.

In this sample, this clone turned up a few times. The listed genes are named as in mouse. The read terminates 4 residues before the CDR3 end, so the remaining end is supplied by the germline J gene. This chain links TRBV13-2 with TRBJ2-1; a possible D gene is TRBD1 (5 bases). Trimming removed 0 bases at V and 1 base at J, with 8 bases between. The V gene's germline CDR1 is NNHNN and CDR2 SYGAGS (reference sequence). The CDR3 length is 15 residues. CDR3 bases read: TGTGCCAGCGGTGATGAAGAGGGGAACTATGCT. As protein: CASGDEEGNYA. The entire CDR3 sequence reads CASGDEEGNYAEQFF.

This clone appeared a few times. Gene names denote mouse genes. The CDR3 end is not reached by the read, which stops 4 residues before it; the germline J gene fills it in. This chain joins TRBV1 and TRBJ2-3; no clear D gene. Trimming pared 3 bases from V and 0 bases from J, leaving 7 bases between. This CDR3 is built from 14 residues. Germline CDR1 NSQYPW, CDR2 LRSPGD (reference sequence). CDR3 residues: CTCSAFSSAETLYF. CDR3 bases read: TGCACCTGCAGTGCCTTTTCTAGTGCAGAA.

About this clone: Compared with germline, one end of the junction differs, possibly owing to a read error. Mouse names are used for the genes. The observed sequence ends 4 residues before the CDR3 terminus, with the missing tail filled in from the germline J gene. The V call is TRBV13-2, the J call TRBJ2-7, with TRBD1 identical over 8 bases. This CDR3 has 15 residues. Germline V gene data show CDR1 as NNHNN and CDR2 as SYGAGS (reference sequence). The CDR3 bases that were read are TGTGCCAGCGGGGATGCCCGGGACAGGTCCTAT. Its translation: CASGDARDRSY. Given in full, the CDR3 is CASGDARDRSYEQYF.

In the case of this clone: Genes here carry mouse names. The read halts 4 residues ahead of the CDR3 end, with the missing end drawn from the germline J gene. V gene TRBV14 combines with J gene TRBJ2-7; tentatively, D is TRBD2 (7 bases). This CDR3 is built from 12 residues. Germline V CDR1 and CDR2: SGHDT, FRDEAV. The sequenced part of the CDR3 DNA is TGTGCCAGCAGCCTGGGGGCGTAT. Protein: CASSLGAY. The entire CDR3 protein reads CASSLGAYEQYF. The variable domain in full, with the rest retrieved from reference TRBV14 and TRBJ2-7, is EAGVTQSPRYAVLQEGQAVSFWCDPISGHDTLYWYQQPRDQGPQLLVYFRDEAVIDNSQLPSDRFSAVRPKGTNSTLKIQSAKQGDTATYLCASSLGAYEQYFGPGTRLTVL.

For this clone: Genes here carry mouse names. The read terminates 4 residues ahead of where the CDR3 ends, so the germline J gene completes it. The chain uses TRBV17 and TRBJ2-7; 13 positions agree with TRBD2. V lost 3 bases to trimming and J lost 0 bases; unmatched junction nucleotides: 2. Germline assignment: CDR1 MNHDT and CDR2 YYDKIL. The CDR3 loop spans 16 amino acids. Incomplete CDR3 DNA: TGTGCTAGCAGTAGGGGGACTGGGGGGGACTCCTAT. It specifies CASSRGTGGDSY. The entire CDR3 reads CASSRGTGGDSYEQYF.

This clone came up a few times. Each gene name is a mouse one. The read is 4 residues too short to cover the CDR3 end, so that end is filled in from the germline J gene. This rearrangement joins TRBV13-3 to TRBJ2-3; 9 nucleotides agree with TRBD1. There are 14 residues in the CDR3. Looked up from germline, CDR1 is NNHDY and CDR2 is SYVADS. Trimming removed 9 bases from V and 3 bases from J; junction bases left unmatched: 8. Partial CDR3 DNA: TGTGCCACTACGACAGGGGGAGGGGCAGAA. Protein sequence: CATTTGGGAE. The entire CDR3 is CATTTGGGAETLYF.

This clone was seen more than once but under ten times. Genes here carry mouse names. Coverage ceases 4 residues before the CDR3 finishes, and the germline J gene fills in the end. This chain uses TRBV31 with TRBJ1-1, with D tentatively TRBD1 (6 bases). The CDR3 loop spans 12 amino acids. The germline gives CDR1 GKSSPN, CDR2 SITVG. Incomplete CDR3 DNA: TGTGCCTGGAGTCTGCGGGACATA. Translation gives CAWSLRDI. The entire CDR3 protein reads CAWSLRDIEVFF. Variable domain in full (rest from reference TRBV31 and TRBJ1-1): AQTIHQWPVAEIKAVGSPLSLGCTIKGKSSPNLYWYWQATGGTLQQLFYSITVGQVESVVQLNLSASRPKDDQFILSTEKLLLSHSGFYLCAWSLRDIEVFFGKGTRLTVV.

About this clone itself: Germline and genes here are mouse. The read finishes 4 residues shy of the CDR3 end, and the germline J gene is used to complete it. V gene TRBV1 combines with J gene TRBJ2-1, with TRBD2 matching over 11 bases. The V and J ends lost 3 bases and 5 bases, in that order; junction bases with no gene match: 3. Germline values: CDR1 NSQYPW, CDR2 LRSPGD (reference sequence). The CDR3 loop spans 15 amino acids. The CDR3 is CTCSAMDWGDAEQFF. CDR3 bases read: TGCACCTGCAGTGCTATGGACTGGGGGGATGCT.

As for this clone: Translating the DNA gives a protein that differs from the TCRdb entry at residue 13; the protein shown here is that DNA translation. The gene names given are mouse names. The CDR3 end is not reached by the read, which stops 3 residues before it; the germline J gene fills it in. The J gene is TRBJ1-3, the V gene TRBV13-2; 9 bases agree with TRBD1. V shed 0 bases and J 1 base; nucleotides not matched to a gene: 2. Per the germline V gene, CDR1 is NNHNN and CDR2 is SYGAGS (reference sequence). This CDR3 region has 16 residues. CDR3 bases read: TGTGCCAGCGGTGATGGTACAGGGGGCTCTGGAAATACG. It translates to CASGDGTGGSGNT. The whole CDR3 sequence reads CASGDGTGGSGNTLYF.

As concerns this clone: The listed genes are named as in mouse. The read ends 4 residues shy of where the CDR3 ends; the end is completed using the germline J gene. V and J are TRBV19 and TRBJ1-1; D is perhaps TRBD1 (6 bases). This CDR3 is built from 14 residues. Trimming shortened V by 5 bases and J by 0 bases, and 11 bases separated the two germline ends. Germline assignment: CDR1 FNHDT and CDR2 SITEND (reference sequence). CDR3 sequence: CASRRDTANTEVFF. The sequenced CDR3 bases are TGTGCCAGCAGACGGGACACTGCAAACACA.

As to this clone: The gene names here belong to mouse. The read falls 4 residues short of the CDR3 end, and the missing part is taken from the germline J gene. The J gene is TRBJ2-3, the V gene TRBV19, with a weak D call TRBD1 (5 bases). Between the trimmed V and J ends, which lost 2 bases and 0 bases, there was a span of 10 bases. CDR1 and CDR2 from the germline V gene are FNHDT and SITEND (reference sequence). The CDR3 totals 15 residues. The CDR3 here is CASSMTGQSAETLYF. The sequenced CDR3 bases are TGTGCCAGCAGTATGACCGGACAAAGTGCAGAA.

Concerning this clone itself: Germline and genes here are mouse. The read is 4 residues too short to cover the CDR3 end, so that end is filled in from the germline J gene. The rearrangement joins TRBV19 to TRBJ2-5; 9 nucleotides match TRBD2. In germline, CDR1 is FNHDT, CDR2 SITEND (reference sequence). The length of the CDR3 is 19 residues. Incomplete CDR3 DNA: TGTGCCAGCAGTATAGTCCGACTGGGGGAGAGGGAACCAGAAGAC. Protein sequence: CASSIVRLGEREPED. The whole CDR3 sequence is CASSIVRLGEREPEDTQYF.

This clone was picked up many times. The gene names here belong to mouse. The read terminates 4 residues before the CDR3 end, so the remaining end is supplied by the germline J gene. The V and J genes are TRBV13-3 and TRBJ2-7, with a possible D match to TRBD2 (7 bases). The CDR3 covers 15 residues. The germline CDR1 and CDR2 sequences are NNHDY and SYVADS. The CDR3 spells CASSDGGGGSYEQYF. The DNA read from the CDR3 is TGTGCCAGCAGTGATGGAGGGGGGGGATCTTAT.

Note on this clone: Genes and germline come from the mouse. The CDR3 end falls 4 residues outside the read, so it is completed with the germline J gene. This chain connects TRBV13-3 to TRBJ2-3, with 10 positions matching TRBD2. The germline CDR1 and CDR2 sequences are NNHDY and SYVADS. The junction had 3 bases not matched to a gene; V was cut back by 1 base and J by 1 base. The CDR3 is 16 residues long. CDR3: CASSDITGGGAETLYF. The sequenced CDR3 bases are TGTGCCAGCAGTGATATCACTGGGGGGGGTGCAGAA.

This clone was seen a few times. Germline and genes here are mouse. The read is 4 residues too short to cover the CDR3 end, so that end is filled in from the germline J gene. The chain employs TRBV31 and TRBJ2-4, with 11 bases that match TRBD2. This CDR3 has 16 amino acids. Germline CDR1 GKSSPN, CDR2 SITVG. The V segment lost 0 bases and the J segment 0 bases; nucleotides outside the gene matches: 2. Here the CDR3 reads CAWSLDWGGSQNTLYF. Partial CDR3 DNA: TGTGCCTGGAGTCTAGACTGGGGGGGTAGTCAAAAC.

This clone was counted between two and nine times. Mouse gene names and germline throughout. From the germline J gene comes the end of the CDR3, since the read stops 4 residues before it. V usage is TRBV13-3 and J usage is TRBJ2-5; D is perhaps TRBD2 (5 bases). Germline V lookup: CDR1 NNHDY, CDR2 SYVADS. The V and J ends lost 0 bases and 0 bases respectively, with 14 bases between them. The CDR3 contains 17 residues. The sequenced part of the CDR3 DNA is TGTGCCAGCAGTGATGCCCCTGTGGGGTTTAACCAAGAC. The encoded protein is CASSDAPVGFNQD. The full CDR3 is CASSDAPVGFNQDTQYF.